Presented here are 25 T cell receptor beta chains from one specimen sequenced in a study of T-cell reconstitution after alpha-beta-depleted transplantation in children. Unique molecular identifiers were built into the TCRbeta library. MiXCR was run by TCRdb on the PCR reads, yielding one entry per CDR3 protein. This sample has about 640,000 distinct CDR3 sequences, with 15% to 20% found just once. The specimen comprised PBMCs from the stem cell graft donor, sampled from the stem cell graft. The receptors shown here come from a human donor who donated a stem cell graft to a child with acute myeloid leukemia.

This chain uses TRBV20-1 with TRBJ2-1, with 8 bases that match TRBD1. V was pared by 4 bases and J by 8 bases, with 10 bases of the junction left unmatched. The germline V gene has CDR1 DFQATT and CDR2 SNEGSKA (reference sequence). The CDR3 contains 14 residues. CDR3 nucleotides: TGCAGTGCTATGGGACAGGAATGGTATGATGAGCAGTTCTTC. This encodes CSAMGQEWYDEQFF.

This clonotype has more than one count but fewer than ten. The chain employs TRBV11-1 and TRBJ2-5, with 10 bases that match TRBD2. The germline V gene has CDR1 SGHAT and CDR2 FQDESV (reference sequence). The ends lost 3 bases at V and 4 bases at J; junction bases unmatched: 8. The CDR3 totals 16 residues. The CDR3 DNA follows: TGTGCCAGCAGCTTTGGTAGCGGGGGGTCTCTAGAGACCCAGTACTTC. It codes for CASSFGSGGSLETQYF.

This clonotype has a count of ten or more. This chain links TRBV20-1 with TRBJ2-5; TRBD2 is a possible D gene (5 bases). V was shortened by 5 bases and J by 5 bases, with 15 bases between the two germline ends. The CDR3 spans 13 residues. Germline V CDR1 and CDR2: DFQATT, SNEGSKA (reference sequence). Here the CDR3 reads CSAPTEARETQYF. CDR3 sequence (DNA): TGCAGTGCTCCGACGGAGGCCAGGGAGACCCAGTACTTC.

The V call is TRBV5-1, the J call TRBJ2-5; 7 bases fit TRBD1. Trimming removed 3 bases from V and 1 base from J; junction bases left unmatched: 6. There are 15 residues in the CDR3. The germline V gene encodes CDR1 SGHRS and CDR2 YFSETQ. This chain's CDR3 is CASSSFQGVQETQYF. CDR3 in DNA: TGCGCCAGCAGCTCCTTCCAGGGGGTCCAAGAGACCCAGTACTTC.

This clonotype occurred a few times. This chain connects TRBV12-3 or TRBV12-4 to TRBJ2-6; no clear D. This CDR3 comprises 17 residues. Trimming stripped 6 bases from V and 0 bases from J, with 15 bases between. CDR3 loop: CASSPSPSHSGANVLTF. As DNA, the CDR3 is TGTGCCAGCAGCCCCAGCCCTTCCCACTCTGGGGCCAACGTCCTGACTTTC.

This clonotype was seen many times. The chain carries TRBV29-1 and TRBJ1-1, with D possibly matching TRBD1 (6 bases). The germline V and J ends were trimmed by 6 bases and 4 bases, with 15 bases remaining between them. The CDR3 totals 13 residues. CDR1 SQVTM and CDR2 ANQGSEA come from the germline V gene. The CDR3 coding sequence is TGCAGCGTACAGGGACTCCTAGTCACTGAAGCTTTCTTT. It is translated as CSVQGLLVTEAFF.

Many counts were recorded for this clonotype. The CDR3 reads CASSNPTELNEKLFF. The CDR3 DNA reads as TGTGCCAGCTCCAACCCGACAGAACTTAATGAAAAACTGTTTTTT. The chain joins TRBV12-3 or TRBV12-4 to TRBJ1-4; tentatively, D is TRBD1 (5 bases). V lost 8 bases to trimming and J lost 4 bases, with 17 bases between them. This CDR3 is built from 15 residues.

The CDR3 region has the DNA TGTGCCAGTACCACATTCGCAGGGGAGCTGTTTTTT. Residues: CASTTFAGELFF. J is TRBJ2-2 and V is TRBV19; D is undetermined. The CDR3 is 12 amino acids. Trimming left V 7 bases short and J 8 bases short, with 11 bases between. Germline V gene sequence: CDR1 LNHDA, CDR2 SQIVND (reference sequence).

J is TRBJ2-7 and V is TRBV28; a weak D match, TRBD1 (6 bases). Germline loops: CDR1 MDHEN, CDR2 SYDVKM. The V gene lost 6 bases and the J gene lost 2 bases, with 14 bases spanning the gap. The CDR3 sequence is 14 residues long. Here the CDR3 reads CASSRQERTYEQYV. DNA for the CDR3: TGTGCCAGCAGCCGACAGGAGCGCACCTACGAGCAGTACGTC.

This clonotype was found many times. The chain employs TRBV24-1 and TRBJ2-7, with D perhaps TRBD2 (6 bases). V lost 7 bases, J lost 5 bases, and 14 bases lay in between. CDR3 length: 13 amino acids. Germline CDR1 is KGHDR and CDR2 is SFDVKD. CDR3 coding DNA: TGTGCCACCAGGGGAGGCAGGGTTGACGAGCAGTACGTC. Amino acids: CATRGGRVDEQYV.

This clonotype was counted at least ten times. V is TRBV20-1 and J is TRBJ2-7; TRBD1 matches 7 bases. The CDR3 sequence is 13 residues long. V shed 3 bases and J 2 bases; nucleotides not matched to a gene: 4. Per the germline V gene, CDR1 is DFQATT and CDR2 is SNEGSKA (reference sequence). In nucleotides, the CDR3 is TGCAGTGCTAGCCTCCAGGGGGCCTACGAGCAGTACGTC. Residues: CSASLQGAYEQYV.

This clonotype occurred many times. The gene calls are TRBV7-2 and TRBJ2-5; no clear D. The germline V gene encodes CDR1 SGHTA and CDR2 FQGNSA. The CDR3 spans 10 residues. Trimming took 5 bases from V and 10 from J, leaving 8 bases between them. The CDR3 DNA is TGTGCCAGCAGCGAAAGGATCCAGTACTTC. It yields the protein CASSERIQYF.

This clonotype was picked up many times. This chain uses TRBV20-1 with TRBJ1-2; D gene uncertain. The CDR3 is 13 residues long. Trimming removed 4 bases at V and 7 bases at J, with 16 bases between. CDR1 is DFQATT, CDR2 SNEGSKA, per germline (reference sequence). CDR3 DNA: TGCAGTGCTATCTACCTCGACACTCGTGGCTACACCTTC. Translated, it gives CSAIYLDTRGYTF.

There are a few counts of this clonotype. The genes are TRBV28 and TRBJ1-1, with D uncertain. The V and J ends lost 4 bases and 5 bases respectively, with 5 bases between them. This CDR3 is built from 11 residues. The germline CDR1 and CDR2 sequences are MDHEN and SYDVKM. The CDR3 region has the DNA TGTGCCAGCAGTTGGAGTACTGAAGCTTTCTTT. This codes for CASSWSTEAFF. Full variable domain (remainder filled in from reference TRBV28 and TRBJ1-1): DVKVTQSSRYLVKRTGEKVFLECVQDMDHENMFWYRQDPGLGLRLIYFSYDVKMKEKGDIPEGYSVSREKKERFSLILESASTNQTSMYLCASSWSTEAFFGQGTRLTVV.

The chain combines TRBV27 with TRBJ1-2; TRBD1 is a possible D gene (5 bases). V was clipped by 5 bases and J by 6 bases, with 16 bases between them. Germline V gene sequence: CDR1 MNHEY, CDR2 SMNVEV (reference sequence). This CDR3 comprises 14 residues. This chain's CDR3 is CASSPPGRGDGYTF. The CDR3 coding sequence is TGTGCCAGCAGTCCCCCGGGAAGGGGAGATGGCTACACCTTC.

The table lists this clonotype with many counts. The rearrangement joins TRBV21-1 to TRBJ1-2; TRBD1 is the table's D call and was not checked against the DNA. TRBV21-1 is a known pseudogene. CDR3 size: 16 residues. CDR3 sequence reads: CASSNPTASQGYGYTF. CDR3 DNA sequence: TGTGCCAGCAGCAACCCTACAGCGTCACAGGGCTATGGCTACACCTTC.

This clonotype was detected only a few times. The rearrangement links TRBV20-1 to TRBJ2-5, with D possibly TRBD1 on 7 matching bases. Per germline, CDR1 DFQATT and CDR2 SNEGSKA (reference sequence). The V end lost 0 bases, the J end lost 5 bases, and 16 bases lay between the germline ends. This CDR3 region has 15 residues. In DNA, the CDR3 is TGCAGTGCTAGAGACCTACAGGGGAGGTCCGAGACCCAGTACTTC. This encodes CSARDLQGRSETQYF.

This clonotype was seen ten or more times. The rearrangement joins TRBV5-6 to TRBJ2-1; D not resolved. CDR1 is SGHDT, CDR2 YYEEEE, per germline. The CDR3 sequence is 12 residues long. V lost 4 bases, J lost 10 bases, and 12 bases lay in between. The CDR3: CASSLSVTEQFF. The CDR3 DNA reads as TGTGCCAGCAGCCTGAGTGTGACGGAGCAGTTCTTC.

This clonotype showed up many times. The chain carries TRBV5-5 and TRBJ2-5; unclear D gene. V gave up 3 bases and J gave up 2 bases, with 11 bases separating them. The germline V gene has CDR1 SGHKS and CDR2 YYEKEE (reference sequence). The CDR3 sequence is 14 residues long. CDR3 sequence (DNA): TGTGCCAGCAGCTCACAGTCCCTACAAGAGACCCAGTACTTC. It yields the protein CASSSQSLQETQYF.

The chain employs TRBV6-5 and TRBJ2-2; TRBD2 matches 12 bases. In germline, CDR1 is MNHEY, CDR2 SVGAGI. V shed 4 bases and J 2 bases; nucleotides not matched to a gene: 5. This CDR3 spans 17 amino acids. CDR3 protein: CASSSTTSGGNTGELFF. As DNA, the CDR3 is TGTGCCAGCAGTTCGACGACTAGCGGGGGAAACACCGGGGAGCTGTTTTTT.

This clonotype was counted many times. The chain links TRBV20-1 to TRBJ2-5, with D possibly being TRBD1 or TRBD2 (6 bases each). V was clipped by 2 bases and J by 4 bases, with 11 bases between them. Germline CDR1 and CDR2: DFQATT and SNEGSKA (reference sequence). The CDR3 is 13 amino acids. The CDR3 nucleotides read TGCAGTGCTAGACGGGGGCCCCGAGAGACCCAGTACTTC. This sequence encodes CSARRGPRETQYF.

The V call is TRBV10-2, the J call TRBJ2-7; 9 bases line up with TRBD2. With 6 bases clipped from V and 4 bases from J, the junction kept 7 bases outside the gene matches. The germline gives CDR1 WSHSY, CDR2 SAAADI. There are 14 residues in the CDR3. The CDR3 here is CASRIAGGPYEQYV. In DNA form, the CDR3 reads TGCGCCAGCAGAATCGCGGGGGGGCCGTACGAGCAGTACGTC.

This clonotype was observed many times. The J gene is TRBJ1-1, the V gene TRBV20-1; 8 bases fit TRBD1. Trimming took 5 bases from V and 4 from J; bases not matched to a gene: 6. CDR1 and CDR2 from the germline V gene are DFQATT and SNEGSKA (reference sequence). This CDR3 spans 13 amino acids. Here the CDR3 reads CSAPRGHGTEAFF. CDR3 sequence (DNA): TGCAGTGCTCCCAGGGGGCACGGCACTGAAGCTTTCTTT.

This clonotype came up a few times. The rearrangement joins TRBV2 to TRBJ2-6, with D uncertain. Germline CDR1 is SNHLY and CDR2 is FYNNEI. The V gene lost 7 bases and the J gene lost 2 bases, with 9 bases spanning the gap. This CDR3 has 14 residues. CDR3 in DNA: TGTGCCAGCACAGGCCTAACTGGGGCCAACGTCCTGACTTTC. The encoded protein is CASTGLTGANVLTF.

This clonotype was recorded at least ten times. The V call is TRBV29-1, the J call TRBJ2-2, with a weak D call TRBD1 (6 bases). CDR1 SQVTM and CDR2 ANQGSEA come from the germline V gene. The CDR3 contains 12 residues. V was pared by 6 bases and J by 6 bases, with 11 bases between. In DNA, the CDR3 is TGCAGCGTACAGGGTTACCCCGGGGAGCTGTTTTTT. Its protein is CSVQGYPGELFF.